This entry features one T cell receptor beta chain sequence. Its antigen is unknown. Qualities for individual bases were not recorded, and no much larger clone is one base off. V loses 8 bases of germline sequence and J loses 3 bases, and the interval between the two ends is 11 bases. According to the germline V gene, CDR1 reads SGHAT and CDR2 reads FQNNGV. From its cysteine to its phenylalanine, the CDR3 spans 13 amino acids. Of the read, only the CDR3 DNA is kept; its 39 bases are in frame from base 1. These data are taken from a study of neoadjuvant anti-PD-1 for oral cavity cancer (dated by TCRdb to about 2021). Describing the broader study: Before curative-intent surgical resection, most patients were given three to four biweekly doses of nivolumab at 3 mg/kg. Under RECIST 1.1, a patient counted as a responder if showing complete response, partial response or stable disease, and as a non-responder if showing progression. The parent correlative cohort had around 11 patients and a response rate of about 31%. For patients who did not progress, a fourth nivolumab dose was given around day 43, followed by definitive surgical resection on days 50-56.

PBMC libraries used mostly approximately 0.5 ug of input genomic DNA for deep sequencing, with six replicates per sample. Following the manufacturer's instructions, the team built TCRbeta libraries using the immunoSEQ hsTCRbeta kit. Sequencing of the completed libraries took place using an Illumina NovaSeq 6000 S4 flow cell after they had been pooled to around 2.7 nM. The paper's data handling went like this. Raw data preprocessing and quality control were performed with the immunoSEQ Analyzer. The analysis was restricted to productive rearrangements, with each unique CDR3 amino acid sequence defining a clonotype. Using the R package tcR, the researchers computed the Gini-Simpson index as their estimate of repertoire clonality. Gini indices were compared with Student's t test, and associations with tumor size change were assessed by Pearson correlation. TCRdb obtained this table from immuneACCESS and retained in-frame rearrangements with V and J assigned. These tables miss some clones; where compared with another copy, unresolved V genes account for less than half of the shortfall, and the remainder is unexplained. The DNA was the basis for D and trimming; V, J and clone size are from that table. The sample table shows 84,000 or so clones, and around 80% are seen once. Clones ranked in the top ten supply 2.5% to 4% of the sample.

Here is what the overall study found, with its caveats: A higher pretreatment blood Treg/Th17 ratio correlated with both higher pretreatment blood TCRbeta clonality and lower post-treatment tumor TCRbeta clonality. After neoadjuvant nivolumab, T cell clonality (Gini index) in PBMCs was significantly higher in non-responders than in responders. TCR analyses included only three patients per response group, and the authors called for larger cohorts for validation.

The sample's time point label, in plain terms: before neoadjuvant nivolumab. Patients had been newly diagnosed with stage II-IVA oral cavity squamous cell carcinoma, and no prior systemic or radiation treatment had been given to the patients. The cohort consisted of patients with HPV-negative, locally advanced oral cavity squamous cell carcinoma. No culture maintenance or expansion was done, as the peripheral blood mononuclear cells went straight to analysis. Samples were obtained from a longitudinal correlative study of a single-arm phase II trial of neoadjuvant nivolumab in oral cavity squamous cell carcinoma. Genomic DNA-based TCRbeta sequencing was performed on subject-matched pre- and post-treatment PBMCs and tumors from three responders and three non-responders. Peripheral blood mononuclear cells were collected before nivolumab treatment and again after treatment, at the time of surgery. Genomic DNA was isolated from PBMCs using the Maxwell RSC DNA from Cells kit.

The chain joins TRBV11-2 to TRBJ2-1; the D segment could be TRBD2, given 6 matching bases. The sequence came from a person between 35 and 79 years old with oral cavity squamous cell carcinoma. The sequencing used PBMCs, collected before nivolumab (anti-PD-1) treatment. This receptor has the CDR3 CASAGIVYNEQFF. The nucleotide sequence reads TGTGCCAGCGCGGGAATCGTCTACAATGAGCAGTTCTTC.